This TCR beta chain came from a study of blood T cell repertoires in COVID-19. This table comes from immunoSEQ multiplex PCR, and its TCRdb copy is limited to in-frame clones, with some not included. The sample has some 150,000 clones; less than 90% are singletons. The CDR3 is 12 residues long. Per the germline V gene, CDR1 is SNHLY and CDR2 is FYNNEI. V trimming: 8 bases; J trimming: 6 bases; junction bases outside the gene matches: 7. The sequence was collected from an older woman with COVID-19, enrolled during active disease. The sample was peripheral blood. This sequence joins TRBV2 and TRBJ2-7; 7 bases align to TRBD1. The CDR3 reads CASSTRGFEQYF. In nucleotides, the CDR3 is TGTGCCAGCTCGACCAGGGGGTTCGAGCAGTACTTC.